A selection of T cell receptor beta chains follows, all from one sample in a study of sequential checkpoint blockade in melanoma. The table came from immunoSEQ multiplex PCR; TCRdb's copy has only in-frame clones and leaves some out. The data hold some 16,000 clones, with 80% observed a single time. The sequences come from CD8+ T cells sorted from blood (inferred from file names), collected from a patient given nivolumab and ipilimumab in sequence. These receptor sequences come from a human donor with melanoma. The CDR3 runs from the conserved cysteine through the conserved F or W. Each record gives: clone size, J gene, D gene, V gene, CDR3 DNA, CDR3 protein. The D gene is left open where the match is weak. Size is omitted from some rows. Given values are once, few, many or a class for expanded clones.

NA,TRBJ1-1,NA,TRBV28,TGTGCCAGCAGTTTATCGACAGGAACGAGCACTGAAGCTTTCTTT,CASSLSTGTSTEAFF
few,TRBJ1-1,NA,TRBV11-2,TGTGCCAGCAGCCTGACAGCGGGGGCCGTAGCTTTCTTT,CASSLTAGAVAFF
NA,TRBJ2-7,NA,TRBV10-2,TGCGCCAGCAGTGAGAGCGACGAGCAGTACTTC,CASSESDEQYF
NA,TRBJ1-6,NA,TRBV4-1,TGCGCCAGCAGCCAAGAAGGGAGGGGGAATTCACCCCTCCACTTT,CASSQEGRGNSPLHF
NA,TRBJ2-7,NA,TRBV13,TGTGCCAGCAGCGCGAGAGGCATGGGGAGCTCCTACGAGCAGTACTTC,CASSARGMGSSYEQYF
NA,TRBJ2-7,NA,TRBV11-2,TGTGCCAGCAGTGGGGACTTTCGCTACGAGCAGTACTTC,CASSGDFRYEQYF
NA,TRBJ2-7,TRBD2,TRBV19,TGTGCCAGTAGTATCGGACTAGCGGGCAATTACGAGCAGTACTTC,CASSIGLAGNYEQYF
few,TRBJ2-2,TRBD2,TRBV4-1,TGCGCCAGCAGCCTGGGACTAGTCATCGGGGAGCTGTTTTTT,CASSLGLVIGELFF
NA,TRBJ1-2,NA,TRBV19,TGTGCCAGTAGTCCGACCGGACGGGGAGGCTACACCTTC,CASSPTGRGGYTF
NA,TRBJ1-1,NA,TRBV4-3,TGCGCCAGCAGCCAACTATTCCAGGGTACTGAAGCTTTCTTT,CASSQLFQGTEAFF
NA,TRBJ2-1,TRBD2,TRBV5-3,TGTGCCAGAAGCTTGGCGACTAGCGGGATTTTCAATGAGCAGTTCTTC,CARSLATSGIFNEQFF
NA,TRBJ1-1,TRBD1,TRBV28,TGTGCCAGCAGTTTAAGAAGGGGGCGATGGGCTGAAGCTTTCTTT,CASSLRRGRWAEAFF
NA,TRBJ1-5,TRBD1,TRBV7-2,TGTGCCAGCAGCTTAGGACAGGGCATCAGCAATCAGCCCCAGCATTTT,CASSLGQGISNQPQHF
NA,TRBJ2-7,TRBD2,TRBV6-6,TGTGCCATCAGTGAGGGGGGCGGGAGGGCCTACGAGCAGTACTTC,CAISEGGGRAYEQYF
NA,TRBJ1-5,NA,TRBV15,TGTGCCACCAGCCAGAATAGCAATCAGCCCCAGCATTTT,CATSQNSNQPQHF
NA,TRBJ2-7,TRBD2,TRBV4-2,TGTGCCAGCAGCCAAGAGAAAAGCGGGAGATACGAGCAGTACTTC,CASSQEKSGRYEQYF
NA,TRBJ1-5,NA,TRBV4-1,TGCGCCAGCAGCCAAGATCGAGGCGGTGATCAGCCCCAGCATTTT,CASSQDRGGDQPQHF
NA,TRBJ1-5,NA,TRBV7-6,TGTGCCAGCAGCTTAGGAGCAGGACGGGGGGATCAGCCCCAGCATTTT,CASSLGAGRGDQPQHF
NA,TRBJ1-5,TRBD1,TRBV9,TGTGCCAGCAGCGAGGGGGCGAAGAATCAGCCCCAGCATTTT,CASSEGAKNQPQHF
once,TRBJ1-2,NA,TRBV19,TGTGCCAGTCAACGGGACTATGGCTACACCTTC,CASQRDYGYTF
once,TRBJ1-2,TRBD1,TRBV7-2,TGTGCCAGCAGGGCGACAGGGAACTATGGCTACACCTTC,CASRATGNYGYTF
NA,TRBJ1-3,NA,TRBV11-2,TGTGCCAGCAGCTCGGACAGAATCTCTGGAAACACCATATATTTT,CASSSDRISGNTIYF
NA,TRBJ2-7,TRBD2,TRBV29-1,TGCAGCGGGGGACTAGCGGGAGATCGGGAGCAGTACTTC,CSGGLAGDREQYF
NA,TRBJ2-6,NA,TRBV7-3,TGTGCCAGCAGCTCAACCAGGCGAAGTGGGGCCAACGTCCTGACTTTC,CASSSTRRSGANVLTF
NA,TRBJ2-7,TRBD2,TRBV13,TGTGCCAGCAGTTCCACTAGCGGGGGTAGCTCCTACGAGCAGTACTTC,CASSSTSGGSSYEQYF
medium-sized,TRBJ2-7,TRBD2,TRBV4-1,TGCGCCAGCAGCCCCTTCGCGGGAGCCTACGAGCAGTACTTC,CASSPFAGAYEQYF
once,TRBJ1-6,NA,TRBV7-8,TGTGCCAGCAGCTTAGGAACCCAGGGAGGGAATTCACCCCTCCACTTT,CASSLGTQGGNSPLHF